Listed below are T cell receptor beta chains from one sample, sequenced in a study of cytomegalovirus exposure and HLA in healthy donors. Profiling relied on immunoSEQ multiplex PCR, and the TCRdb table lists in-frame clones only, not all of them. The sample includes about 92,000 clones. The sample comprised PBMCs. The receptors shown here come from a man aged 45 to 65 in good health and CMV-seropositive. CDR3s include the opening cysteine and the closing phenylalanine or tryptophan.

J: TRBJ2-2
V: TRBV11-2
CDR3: CASSSGGGGTGELFF

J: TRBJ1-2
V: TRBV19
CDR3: CASSTSHGLNYGYTF

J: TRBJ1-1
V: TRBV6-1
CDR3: CASSERMGRMNTEAFF

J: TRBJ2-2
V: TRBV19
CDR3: CASSPKMGLANTGELFF

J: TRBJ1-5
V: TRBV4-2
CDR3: CASSQGQFGVGQPQHF

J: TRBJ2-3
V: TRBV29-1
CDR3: CSVRRTSESTDTQYF

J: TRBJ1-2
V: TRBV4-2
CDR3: CASSQVQTVLNYGYTF

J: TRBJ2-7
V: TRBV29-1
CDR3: CSVGVESSAYEQYF

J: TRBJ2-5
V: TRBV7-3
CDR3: CASSSLSRGETQYF

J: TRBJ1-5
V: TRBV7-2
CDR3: CASSLSGTQPQHF

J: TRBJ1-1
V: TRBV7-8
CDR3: CASSQQGTNTEAFF

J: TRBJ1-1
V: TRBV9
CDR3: CASSSHPRQVNTEAFF

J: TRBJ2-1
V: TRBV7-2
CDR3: CASSFNRQGGHEQFF

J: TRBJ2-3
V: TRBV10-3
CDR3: CAISDLAASTDTQYF